This paragraph covers one T cell receptor beta chain sequence. The antigen remains undetermined. This sample was taken from a study of beta chain features in type 1 diabetes. About the study: There was similarity between patients and healthy donors in age, gender and cell yields.

Sequenced material consisted of expressed TCRB transcripts (all of the isolated RNA was reverse transcribed). Profiling relied on immunoSEQ multiplex PCR, and the TCRdb table lists in-frame clones only, not all of them. The sample has roughly 340,000 clones, approximately 12% seen once. The ends lost 4 bases at V and 10 bases at J; junction bases unmatched: 9. CDR1 and CDR2 from the germline V gene are SGHVS and FQNEAQ. The CDR3 is made up of 13 amino acids. Regarding the study as a whole: Healthy donors had naive, central memory and Treg TCRB repertoires that appeared less similar than those seen among patients. All four CD4+ subsets from Type 1 diabetes patients carried moderately but significantly shorter TCRB CDR3s.

A single heparinised draw of 95 to 150 mL on average was taken per donor. Purities over 95% were achieved in all sorted populations. The chain links TRBV7-8 to TRBJ2-7; 8 nucleotides agree with TRBD1. This receptor was taken from a woman younger than 30 with type 1 diabetes. Sequencing was carried out using naive CD4+ T cells from blood. CDR3 bases: TGTGCCAGCAGCTCCCGGGACAGGACTCTTCAGTACTTC. Residues: CASSSRDRTLQYF.